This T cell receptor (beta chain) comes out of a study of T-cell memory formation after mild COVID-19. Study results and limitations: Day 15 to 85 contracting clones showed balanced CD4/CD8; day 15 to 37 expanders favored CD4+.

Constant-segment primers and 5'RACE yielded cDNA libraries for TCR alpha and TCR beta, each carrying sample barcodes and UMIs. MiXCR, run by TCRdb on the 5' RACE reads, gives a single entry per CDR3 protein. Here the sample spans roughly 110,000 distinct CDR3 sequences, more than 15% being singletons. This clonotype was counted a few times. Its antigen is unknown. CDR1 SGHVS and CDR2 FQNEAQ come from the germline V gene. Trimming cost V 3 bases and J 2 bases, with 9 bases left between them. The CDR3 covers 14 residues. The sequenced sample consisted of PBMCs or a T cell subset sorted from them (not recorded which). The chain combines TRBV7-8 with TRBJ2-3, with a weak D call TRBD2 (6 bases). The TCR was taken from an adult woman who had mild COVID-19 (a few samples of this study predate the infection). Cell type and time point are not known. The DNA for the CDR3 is TGTGCCAGCAGCTTTAGCGGCACCACAGATACGCAGTATTTT. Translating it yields CASSFSGTTDTQYF. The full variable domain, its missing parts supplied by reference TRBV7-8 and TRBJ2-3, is GAGVSQSPRYKVAKRGQDVALRCDPISGHVSLFWYQQALGQGPEFLTYFQNEAQLDKSGLPSDRFFAERPEGSVSTLKIQRTQQEDSAVYLCASSFSGTTDTQYFGPGTRLTVL.